This T cell receptor (beta chain) is from a study of blood T cell repertoires in COVID-19. Study context: Whether acute or convalescent, the COVID-19 samples came from the United States, Italy and Spain. In each case, the material was cDNA or gDNA derived from T cells, B-cell-depleted T cells, or PBMCs.

As originally analysed: Estimation of nucleated cell counts relied on the amplification of reference gene primers. Data came from immunoSEQ multiplex PCR; TCRdb stores just in-frame clones and leaves some out. V, J and clone size are those of that table, while D and trimming were read from the DNA. The sample has 95,000 to 150,000 clones; about 70% are singletons. CDR1 SNHLY and CDR2 FYNNEI come from the germline V gene. This CDR3 has 11 residues. Trimming removed 7 bases from V and 8 bases from J; junction bases left unmatched: 2. This TCR was recovered from a woman between 65 and 79 years old with acute or convalescent COVID-19. The sample consisted of peripheral blood. The chain carries TRBV2 and TRBJ1-1, with TRBD1 identical over 9 bases. The CDR3 loop reads CASITGGEAFF. The CDR3 DNA reads TGTGCCAGCATAACAGGGGGCGAAGCTTTCTTT.